Here is one TCR beta chain with its context. The data originate from a study of blood T cell repertoires in COVID-19. Study summary: Spain, Italy and the United States supplied samples that represented acute and convalescent COVID-19. PBMCs, B-cell-depleted T cells, or T cells were the source of the cDNA or gDNA that made up the material.

In the authors' methods: Scientists estimated how many nucleated cells there were by amplifying reference gene primers. Measured with immunoSEQ multiplex PCR; TCRdb has only the in-frame clones, and not every one. Clonal size and the V and J genes are those of that table, whereas D and trimming came from the DNA. The table records hundreds of thousands of clones, 81% of them present only once. V was pared by 0 bases and J by 4 bases, with 4 bases of the junction left unmatched. Germline CDR1 and CDR2: SGHNT and YYREEE (reference sequence). The CDR3 runs 16 residues. Patients at the Seattle site were enrolled during active infection and followed longitudinally.

Material for sequencing was peripheral blood. The chain carries TRBV5-4 and TRBJ2-7, with 13 bases matching TRBD2. The clonotype comes from a woman older than 75 with COVID-19, enrolled during active disease. The CDR3 nucleotides read TGTGCCAGCAGCTTGGGACTAGCGGGAGGCGGTTACGAGCAGTACTTC. Protein: CASSLGLAGGGYEQYF. The full variable domain, completed using reference TRBV5-4 and TRBJ2-7, is ETGVTQSPTHLIKTRGQQVTLRCSSQSGHNTVSWYQQALGQGPQFIFQYYREEENGRGNFPPRFSGLQFPNYSSELNVNALELDDSALYLCASSLGLAGGGYEQYFGPGTRLTVT.